This TCR beta chain was sequenced in a study of chemoradiotherapy in HPV16-positive cancers. Sequenced by immunoSEQ multiplex PCR; TCRdb stores in-frame clones only, minus some. The sample contains around 20,000 clones, around 78% of which appear only once. This CDR3 region has 14 residues. The germline V and J ends were trimmed by 2 bases and 5 bases, with 12 bases remaining between them. The germline V gene encodes CDR1 LGHNA and CDR2 YSLEER. The chain combines TRBV4-3 with TRBJ1-2; tentatively, D is TRBD1 (5 bases). The specimen was collected from a patient who underwent chemoradiotherapy. This receptor was taken from a human donor with HPV-associated anogenital cancer. This CDR3 is CASSQTGGRYGYTF. CDR3 DNA: TGCGCCAGCAGCCAAACGGGGGGGAGGTATGGCTACACCTTC.